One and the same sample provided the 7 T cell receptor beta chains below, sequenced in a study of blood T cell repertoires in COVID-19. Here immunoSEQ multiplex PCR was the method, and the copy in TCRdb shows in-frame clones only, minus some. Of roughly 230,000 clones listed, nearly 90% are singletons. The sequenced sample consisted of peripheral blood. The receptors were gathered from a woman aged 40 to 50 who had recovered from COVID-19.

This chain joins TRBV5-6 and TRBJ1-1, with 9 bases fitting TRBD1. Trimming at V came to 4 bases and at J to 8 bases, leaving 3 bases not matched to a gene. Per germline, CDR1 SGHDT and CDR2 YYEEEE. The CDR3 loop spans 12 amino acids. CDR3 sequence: CASSATGGEAFF. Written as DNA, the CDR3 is TGTGCCAGCAGCGCGACAGGGGGGGAAGCTTTCTTT.

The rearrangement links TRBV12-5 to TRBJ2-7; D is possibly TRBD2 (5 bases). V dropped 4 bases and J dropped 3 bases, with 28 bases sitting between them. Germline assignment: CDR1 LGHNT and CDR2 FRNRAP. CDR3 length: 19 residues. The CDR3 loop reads CASGYEPASLRQQIYEQYV. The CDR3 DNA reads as TGTGCTAGTGGTTACGAGCCGGCTAGCTTGAGGCAACAGATCTACGAGCAGTACGTC.

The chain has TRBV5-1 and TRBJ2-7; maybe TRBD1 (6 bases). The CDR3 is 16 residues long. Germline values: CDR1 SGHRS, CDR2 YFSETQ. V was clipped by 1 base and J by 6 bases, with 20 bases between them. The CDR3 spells CASSLWGSTGPGEQYV. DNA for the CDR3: TGCGCCAGCAGCTTGTGGGGAAGTACAGGGCCGGGCGAGCAGTACGTC.

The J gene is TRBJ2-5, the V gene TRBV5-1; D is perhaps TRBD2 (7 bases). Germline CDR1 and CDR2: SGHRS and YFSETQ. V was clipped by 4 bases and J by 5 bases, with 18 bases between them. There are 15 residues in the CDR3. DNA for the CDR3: TGCGCCAGCAGCCCGGGGGGCAAGGGAGGGGAGACCCAGTACTTC. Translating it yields CASSPGGKGGETQYF.

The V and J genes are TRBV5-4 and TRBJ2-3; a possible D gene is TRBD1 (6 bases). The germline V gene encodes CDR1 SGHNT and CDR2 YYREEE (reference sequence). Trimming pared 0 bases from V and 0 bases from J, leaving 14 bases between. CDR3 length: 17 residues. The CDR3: CASSLGGTISSTDTQYF. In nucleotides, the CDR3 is TGTGCCAGCAGCTTGGGGGGGACAATCTCTAGCACAGATACGCAGTATTTT.

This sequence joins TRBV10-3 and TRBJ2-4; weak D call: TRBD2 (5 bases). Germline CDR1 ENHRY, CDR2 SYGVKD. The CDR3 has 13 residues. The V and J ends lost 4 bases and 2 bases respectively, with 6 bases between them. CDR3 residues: CAISAGSKNIQYF. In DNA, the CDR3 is TGTGCCATCAGTGCGGGGTCCAAAAACATTCAGTACTTC.

The CDR3 region is CASSEVRSGELFF. CDR3 DNA: TGTGCCAGCAGTGAAGTCCGGAGCGGGGAGCTGTTTTTT. The chain recombines TRBV2 with TRBJ2-2; unclear D gene. Germline V CDR1 and CDR2: SNHLY, FYNNEI. This CDR3 is built from 13 residues. V shed 1 base and J shed 7 bases, with 7 bases lying between them.